The sequence of this T cell receptor (beta chain) was determined in a study of CD8+ T cells in alopecia areata. Notes on the study in general: Alphabeta T cells residing in normal skin are also sequenced in scalp samples.

Investigators isolated RNA and reverse transcribed it into cDNA to act as the sequencing template. The method was immunoSEQ multiplex PCR; TCRdb's version includes in-frame clones alone and lacks a portion of them. The data show over 150,000 clones, with about 63% seen just once and approximately 15% held by the top ten. With V trimmed by 5 bases and J by 6 bases, 12 bases remained unmatched. The CDR3 covers 16 residues. The germline gives CDR1 GTSNPN, CDR2 SVGIG (reference sequence). Comments on this clone: Its target is not known.

The TCR originated in a human donor with alopecia areata. The starting material was CD4+ T cells sorted from blood, obtained at week 0. This chain links TRBV30 with TRBJ1-6, with TRBD1 matching 8 bases. The CDR3 nucleotides read TGTGCCTGGGTTCCCCGCGCCGGACAGGGTAATTCACCCCTCCACTTT. Its translation is CAWVPRAGQGNSPLHF.